A selection of T cell receptor beta chains follows, all from one sample in a study of tumor-infiltrating lymphocytes in localized non-small cell lung cancer. Repertoires were generated with immunoSEQ multiplex PCR, while TCRdb's copy carries only in-frame clones and drops some. The data hold around 18,000 clones, with around 41% observed a single time. Sequencing was done on a sample of lung tumor tissue. The receptors were gathered from a human donor with non-small cell lung cancer. The CDR3 runs from the conserved cysteine through the conserved F or W. The D gene is left open where the match is weak. Size is omitted from some rows. Given values are once, few, many or a class for expanded clones.

J: TRBJ1-4; D: NA; V: TRBV7-2; size: once; DNA: TGTGCCAGCAGCTTAACGGGGCAGGGTGGGGAAAAACTGTTTTTT; CDR3: CASSLTGQGGEKLFF
J: TRBJ1-5; D: NA; V: TRBV7-9; size: few; DNA: TGTGCCAGCAGCGGCCCGGGAGGCGATAGCAATCAGCCCCAGCATTTT; CDR3: CASSGPGGDSNQPQHF
J: TRBJ1-6; D: NA; V: TRBV10-3; size: NA; DNA: TGTGCCATCAGTGAGTCTCCTGGGGGCAAGAATTCACCCCTCCACTTT; CDR3: CAISESPGGKNSPLHF
J: TRBJ2-6; D: NA; V: TRBV5-4; size: NA; DNA: TGTGCCAGCAGCCCTCCCCCGGGGGCAACTGGGGCCAACGTCCTGACTTTC; CDR3: CASSPPPGATGANVLTF
J: TRBJ2-2; D: TRBD1; V: TRBV19; size: NA; DNA: TGTGCCAGTAGTATGGGGGACAGGGGGCTAACCCGGGAGCTGTTTTTT; CDR3: CASSMGDRGLTRELFF
J: TRBJ2-7; D: TRBD1; V: TRBV11-2; size: NA; DNA: TGCGCCAGCAGCCAAGGTTGGACAGGGGCAACCTACGAGCAGTACTTC; CDR3: CASSQGWTGATYEQYF
J: TRBJ1-2; D: NA; V: TRBV5-4; size: NA; DNA: TGCGCCAGCAGCCAAGTTCGCGAGGACTACGGCTACACCTTC; CDR3: CASSQVREDYGYTF
J: TRBJ2-7; D: NA; V: TRBV2; size: few; DNA: TGTGCCAGCAAGGGCTCCTACGAGCAGTACTTC; CDR3: CASKGSYEQYF
J: TRBJ2-7; D: NA; V: TRBV21-1; size: NA; DNA: TGTGCCAGCAGCAAGGGGCCACAGGGGATGTACGAGCAGTACTTC; CDR3: CASSKGPQGMYEQYF
J: TRBJ1-5; D: NA; V: TRBV28; size: NA; DNA: TGTGCCAGCAGTTTAACCCCCCCCAGAAATCAGCCCCAGCATTTT; CDR3: CASSLTPPRNQPQHF
J: TRBJ2-7; D: NA; V: TRBV30; size: NA; DNA: TGTGCCTGGAGTGCCCCTCTCGGCTACGAGCAGTACTTC; CDR3: CAWSAPLGYEQYF
J: TRBJ2-4; D: NA; V: TRBV5-4; size: NA; DNA: TGTGCCAGCAGCCCCGGCAGCTTGCGGTTAGCCAAAAACATTCAGTACTTC; CDR3: CASSPGSLRLAKNIQYF
J: TRBJ1-1; D: NA; V: TRBV5-1; size: NA; DNA: TGCGCCAGCAGCGCCGGGGGGGTCGCTGAAGCTTTCTTT; CDR3: CASSAGGVAEAFF
J: TRBJ1-2; D: NA; V: TRBV30; size: few; DNA: TGTGCCAGCAGCACCACCGGGAATAACTATGGCTACACCTTC; CDR3: CASSTTGNNYGYTF
J: TRBJ1-1; D: TRBD1; V: TRBV6-1; size: few; DNA: TGTGCCAGCAGTGAACACGGGACAGGGACGGAGGCTTTCTTT; CDR3: CASSEHGTGTEAFF
J: TRBJ1-2; D: TRBD1; V: TRBV25-1; size: many; DNA: TGTGCCAGCAGTGAATTTGGCAGGGGGTACTATGGCTACACCTTC; CDR3: CASSEFGRGYYGYTF
J: TRBJ2-3; D: NA; V: TRBV7-9; size: NA; DNA: TGTGCCAGCAGCTTTCGACGGGGGTACACAGATACGCAGTATTTT; CDR3: CASSFRRGYTDTQYF
J: TRBJ2-5; D: TRBD1; V: TRBV5-1; size: NA; DNA: TGCGCCAGCAACCACAGGGGGCTAGAGACCCAGTACTTC; CDR3: CASNHRGLETQYF
J: TRBJ2-5; D: NA; V: TRBV6-5; size: NA; DNA: TGTGCCAGCAGTTACGGAAGTCTCCAAGAGACCCAGTACTTC; CDR3: CASSYGSLQETQYF
J: TRBJ2-7; D: TRBD1; V: TRBV28; size: NA; DNA: TGTGCCAGCAGTCCCTACAGGGGGTCGTCCTACGAGCAGTACTTC; CDR3: CASSPYRGSSYEQYF
J: TRBJ1-6; D: TRBD1; V: TRBV13; size: NA; DNA: TGTGCCAGCAGCGTGACCGGGACAGTTACGGCTAATTCACCCCTCCACTTT; CDR3: CASSVTGTVTANSPLHF
J: TRBJ2-2; D: TRBD1; V: TRBV5-6; size: NA; DNA: TGTGCCAGCAGCTTGCCAAACAGGGGGCCGAGTTTCGCCGGGGAGCTGTTTTTT; CDR3: CASSLPNRGPSFAGELFF
J: TRBJ2-3; D: TRBD1; V: TRBV7-9; size: few; DNA: TGTGCCAGCAGATCGACAGGGCAAGGCACAGATACGCAGTATTTT; CDR3: CASRSTGQGTDTQYF
J: TRBJ1-1; D: NA; V: TRBV10-3; size: NA; DNA: TGTGCCAGCAGGGGTAGGACGGGCAACACTGAAGCTTTCTTT; CDR3: CASRGRTGNTEAFF
J: TRBJ2-3; D: NA; V: TRBV2; size: NA; DNA: TGTGCCAGCAGTGTAGTACAGACGCAGTATTTT; CDR3: CASSVVQTQYF
J: TRBJ1-5; D: NA; V: TRBV28; size: few; DNA: TGTGCCAGCAGTCCTCCCGTCAGGGAGCAGCCCCAGCATTTT; CDR3: CASSPPVREQPQHF
J: TRBJ1-6; D: NA; V: TRBV5-6; size: once; DNA: TGTGCCAGCAGCTTGGGCCGTAATTCACCCCTCCACTTT; CDR3: CASSLGRNSPLHF
J: TRBJ2-2; D: NA; V: TRBV5-6; size: NA; DNA: TGTGCCAGCAGCTTGGATCGGGGGGCCTTGGACACCGGGGAGCTGTTTTTT; CDR3: CASSLDRGALDTGELFF
J: TRBJ2-1; D: TRBD1; V: TRBV30; size: medium-sized; DNA: TGTGCCTGGAGGTACGGGACAGGGTTCTACAATGAGCAGTTCTTC; CDR3: CAWRYGTGFYNEQFF
J: TRBJ2-1; D: NA; V: TRBV6-1; size: NA; DNA: TGTGCCAGCAGTGGGGCGGGGCGTTCCTACAATGAGCAGTTCTTC; CDR3: CASSGAGRSYNEQFF
J: TRBJ1-2; D: NA; V: TRBV7-2; size: NA; DNA: TGTGCCAGCAGCTTCTCAGGGCGGGGCTACACCTTC; CDR3: CASSFSGRGYTF
J: TRBJ2-2; D: NA; V: TRBV30; size: few; DNA: TGTGCCTGGAGCCCTCCGGTCAGGGAGCTGTTTTTT; CDR3: CAWSPPVRELFF
J: TRBJ1-1; D: TRBD1; V: TRBV19; size: many; DNA: TGTGCCAGTAGTAACAGGGACAGTTCTAACACTGAAGCTTTCTTT; CDR3: CASSNRDSSNTEAFF
J: TRBJ2-4; D: NA; V: TRBV4-1; size: NA; DNA: TGCGCCAGCAGCCAAGCTGAGGGAGCCAAAAACATTCAGTACTTC; CDR3: CASSQAEGAKNIQYF
J: TRBJ1-2; D: TRBD1; V: TRBV5-4; size: NA; DNA: TGTGCCAGCAGCCAGGGGGGGGGCTACACCTTC; CDR3: CASSQGGGYTF
J: TRBJ2-5; D: NA; V: TRBV5-1; size: few; DNA: TGCGCCAGCAGCTTGAGTAGGGGCCAAGAGACCCAGTACTTC; CDR3: CASSLSRGQETQYF
J: TRBJ2-3; D: TRBD1; V: TRBV28; size: NA; DNA: TGTGCCAGCAGATCGACAGGGGCTGATACGCAGTATTTT; CDR3: CASRSTGADTQYF
J: TRBJ1-1; D: NA; V: TRBV5-1; size: few; DNA: TGCGCCAGCACCCCGTTACAGGGAGGAAACACTGAAGCTTTCTTT; CDR3: CASTPLQGGNTEAFF
J: TRBJ2-2; D: NA; V: TRBV6-5; size: NA; DNA: TGTGCCAGCAGCCCCGACAGGAACACCGGGGAGCTGTTTTTT; CDR3: CASSPDRNTGELFF
J: TRBJ1-6; D: NA; V: TRBV7-6; size: many; DNA: TGTGCCAGCAGCTTAGACAACTCCTATAATTCACCCCTCCACTTT; CDR3: CASSLDNSYNSPLHF
J: TRBJ2-2; D: NA; V: TRBV7-3; size: NA; DNA: TGTGCCAGCAGCTTAAAAGGGACGAACACCGGGGAGCTGTTTTTT; CDR3: CASSLKGTNTGELFF
J: TRBJ2-1; D: TRBD1; V: TRBV4-1; size: NA; DNA: TGCGCCAGCAGCCTTCGACAGGGTGGCGATGAGCAGTTCTTC; CDR3: CASSLRQGGDEQFF
J: TRBJ1-3; D: NA; V: TRBV30; size: NA; DNA: TGTGCCTGGAGTGTACTTGGAAACACCATATATTTT; CDR3: CAWSVLGNTIYF
J: TRBJ2-3; D: TRBD2; V: TRBV6-4; size: NA; DNA: TGTGCCAGCAGTGACTCGACTAGCGGGGGCACAGATACGCAGTATTTT; CDR3: CASSDSTSGGTDTQYF
J: TRBJ1-5; D: NA; V: TRBV30; size: few; DNA: TGTGCCTGGAGTGGATCCGCTAGCAATCAGCCCCAGCATTTT; CDR3: CAWSGSASNQPQHF
J: TRBJ2-1; D: TRBD2; V: TRBV4-3; size: NA; DNA: TGCGCCAGCTCCAGGCGGGGGGGGGACAATGAGCAGTTCTTC; CDR3: CASSRRGGDNEQFF
J: TRBJ1-5; D: TRBD1; V: TRBV5-1; size: NA; DNA: TGCGCCAGCAGCCCAGACGGACAGGGCAATCAGCCCCAGCATTTT; CDR3: CASSPDGQGNQPQHF
J: TRBJ1-2; D: NA; V: TRBV2; size: few; DNA: TGTGCCAGCAGCGTCCGACAGACCGCAGGGATGCTATTC; CDR3: CASSVRQTAGMLF
J: TRBJ1-1; D: NA; V: TRBV11-2; size: few; DNA: TGTGCCAGCAGCTTAGTCCTGGGGGGAACTGAAGCTTTCTTT; CDR3: CASSLVLGGTEAFF
J: TRBJ1-6; D: NA; V: TRBV5-1; size: NA; DNA: TGCGCCAGCAGCTTGGGGCCGCAGGGGAAGGGTTCACCCCTCCACTTT; CDR3: CASSLGPQGKGSPLHF
J: TRBJ2-7; D: TRBD1; V: TRBV7-2; size: NA; DNA: TGTGCCAGCACCCGGGACAGGGTATCCTACGAGCAGTACTTC; CDR3: CASTRDRVSYEQYF
J: TRBJ2-7; D: NA; V: TRBV5-1; size: NA; DNA: TGCGCCAGCAGCGCGGGGAGCTCCTACGAGCAGTACTTC; CDR3: CASSAGSSYEQYF
J: TRBJ1-6; D: NA; V: TRBV6-5; size: few; DNA: TGTGCCAGCAACGCCCAGGGAGGGTATAATTCACCCCTCCACTTT; CDR3: CASNAQGGYNSPLHF
J: TRBJ1-1; D: NA; V: TRBV2; size: NA; DNA: TGTGCCAGCAGCGCTCAGGGGCGCACTGAAGCTTTCTTT; CDR3: CASSAQGRTEAFF